This TCR beta chain was sequenced during a study of T cell responses to AZD1222 COVID-19 vaccine. Trimming removed 7 bases from V and 6 bases from J; junction bases left unmatched: 5. Germline CDR1 is SQVTM and CDR2 is ANQGSEA. CDR3 length equals 12 residues. Profiling relied on immunoSEQ multiplex PCR, and the TCRdb table lists in-frame clones only, not all of them. The sample has 100,000 to 150,000 clones, 89% seen once; the top ten hold 4.2%. Sequencing used peripheral blood, obtained on day 0 of AZD1222 vaccination. The V call is TRBV29-1, the J call TRBJ1-2, with 10 nucleotides matching TRBD1. The TCR originated in an adult in good health. CDR3 protein: CSAGGQGHGYTF. The CDR3 DNA follows: TGCAGCGCCGGGGGACAGGGGCATGGCTACACCTTC.